Each of the 17 T cell receptor beta chains below was sequenced from the same sample in a study of T cell responses to AZD1222 COVID-19 vaccine. Repertoires were generated with immunoSEQ multiplex PCR, while TCRdb's copy carries only in-frame clones and drops some. The table shows 150,000 to 200,000 clones, with around nine tenths occurring only once. The input for sequencing was peripheral blood, taken 28 days after the second AZD1222 dose. Receptor source: an adult who received the AZD1222 COVID-19 vaccine.

V is TRBV7-9 and J is TRBJ1-6; no clear D. V was shortened by 2 bases and J by 7 bases, with 6 bases between the two germline ends. This CDR3 is built from 13 residues. Germline CDR1 reads SEHNR; CDR2 reads FQNEAQ (reference sequence). The CDR3 protein is CASSLHSNSPLHF. The DNA for the CDR3 is TGTGCCAGCAGCTTACATTCCAATTCACCCCTCCACTTT. The whole variable domain, remainder taken from reference TRBV7-9 and TRBJ1-6, is DTGVSQNPRHKITKRGQNVTFRCDPISEHNRLYWYRQTLGQGPEFLTYFQNEAQLEKSRLLSDRFSAERPKGSFSTLEIQRTEQGDSAMYLCASSLHSNSPLHFGNGTRLTVT.

V and J are TRBV10-1 and TRBJ1-1, with D unclear. CDR1 is WNHNN and CDR2 is SYGVQD in the germline V gene (reference sequence). The V end lost 3 bases, the J end lost 1 base, and 12 bases lay between the germline ends. The CDR3 totals 15 residues. The CDR3 protein is CASSDGDRGNTEAFF. The CDR3 coding sequence is TGCGCCAGCAGTGACGGGGATCGGGGGAACACTGAAGCTTTCTTT.

In the case of this clone: The germline gene is not matched at one end of the junction; a read error may be the cause. The chain recombines TRBV20-1 with TRBJ1-1; TRBD1 matches 7 bases. The CDR3 totals 8 residues. The V gene's germline CDR1 is DFQATT and CDR2 SNEGSKA (reference sequence). The CDR3 spells CSAEGQSF. Here the CDR3 DNA reads TGCAGTGCCGAGGGACAGTCCTTT.

The chain combines TRBV7-7 with TRBJ2-3; 12 bases line up with TRBD2. CDR1 SSHAT and CDR2 FNYEAQ come from the germline V gene (reference sequence). V shed 5 bases and J 4 bases; nucleotides not matched to a gene: 10. This CDR3 has 17 amino acids. The CDR3 nucleotides are TGTGCCAGCAGCCCATCCCTAGCGGGGGGGAGCGCAGATACGCAGTATTTT. Translation: CASSPSLAGGSADTQYF.

The chain couples TRBV5-4 to TRBJ2-2; D unresolved. The germline V and J ends were trimmed by 0 bases and 4 bases, with 13 bases remaining between them. CDR1 and CDR2 (germline): SGHNT, YYREEE (reference sequence). The CDR3 runs 16 residues. The CDR3 reads CASSLAWQVGTGELFF. In DNA, the CDR3 is TGTGCCAGCAGCTTGGCCTGGCAGGTTGGCACCGGGGAGCTGTTTTTT. Complete variable domain (other parts from reference TRBV5-4 and TRBJ2-2): ETGVTQSPTHLIKTRGQQVTLRCSSQSGHNTVSWYQQALGQGPQFIFQYYREEENGRGNFPPRFSGLQFPNYSSELNVNALELDDSALYLCASSLAWQVGTGELFFGEGSRLTVL.

The rearrangement joins TRBV30 to TRBJ1-2; TRBD1 might be the D (5 bases). The CDR3 is 15 amino acids. Trimming removed 7 bases from V and 2 bases from J, with 20 bases in between. The V gene's germline CDR1 is GTSNPN and CDR2 SVGIG (reference sequence). CDR3 in amino acids: CASKRGRGLNYGYTF. The CDR3 DNA follows: TGTGCCTCAAAGCGAGGGAGGGGATTAAACTATGGCTACACCTTC. The complete variable domain, with remaining parts taken from reference TRBV30 and TRBJ1-2, reads SQTIHQWPATLVQPVGSPLSLECTVEGTSNPNLYWYRQAAGRGLQLLFYSVGIGQISSEVPQNLSASRPQDRQFILSSKKLLLSDSGFYLCASKRGRGLNYGYTFGSGTRLTVV.

The chain carries TRBV7-3 and TRBJ2-1; no clear D gene. The germline V and J ends were trimmed by 5 bases and 5 bases, with 4 bases remaining between them. CDR1 and CDR2 (germline): SGHTA, FQGTGA. The CDR3 is 11 residues long. In DNA form, the CDR3 reads TGTGCCAGCAGCCAAAACAATGAGCAGTTCTTC. Translation gives CASSQNNEQFF.

This chain uses TRBV13 with TRBJ1-1; 7 bases fit TRBD1. CDR1 is PRHDT, CDR2 FYEKMQ, per germline (reference sequence). The V segment lost 4 bases and the J segment 0 bases; nucleotides outside the gene matches: 5. CDR3 length equals 15 residues. The CDR3 DNA reads TGTGCCAGCAGCTCGACAGGGTCCATGAACACTGAAGCTTTCTTT. This translates into CASSSTGSMNTEAFF.

This chain connects TRBV28 to TRBJ2-1; D is unclear. Germline-derived CDR1 and CDR2 are MDHEN and SYDVKM. This CDR3 spans 11 amino acids. The V gene lost 4 bases and the J gene lost 11 bases, with 9 bases spanning the gap. The DNA of the CDR3 is TGTGCCAGCAGTTCCCCCTATCAGCAGTTCTTC. This sequence encodes CASSSPYQQFF.

This clone has a single count. A read error may account for a junction end that differs from germline. The chain is built from TRBV27 and TRBJ2-3, with 8 bases lining up with TRBD1. The CDR3 consists of 13 residues. Germline V gene data show CDR1 as MNHEY and CDR2 as SMNVEV (reference sequence). CDR3 sequence reads: CASSLPGTGTQYF. CDR3 sequence (DNA): TGTGCCAGCAGTTTACCCGGGACAGGTACGCAGTATTTT.

V gene TRBV19 combines with J gene TRBJ2-2, with a weak D call TRBD1 (6 bases). CDR1 and CDR2 (germline): LNHDA, SQIVND (reference sequence). The CDR3 has 13 amino acids. V was shortened by 3 bases and J by 7 bases, with 9 bases between the two germline ends. CDR3 DNA: TGTGCCAGTAGTATTTCAGGGGACGGGGAGCTGTTTTTT. The encoded protein is CASSISGDGELFF.

This clone was observed a few times. J is TRBJ2-2 and V is TRBV10-1, with D perhaps TRBD1 (6 bases). This CDR3 is 13 amino acids long. Germline CDR1 and CDR2: WNHNN and SYGVQD (reference sequence). V was pared by 11 bases and J by 5 bases, with 15 bases between. The chain's CDR3 is CARFGQFTGELFF. CDR3 in DNA: TGCGCCCGATTCGGACAGTTTACCGGGGAGCTGTTTTTT.

Only one count was recorded for this clone. CDR3 bases: TGTGCCAGCAGCCGCATCACGCTGGGTACGAACACTGAAGCTTTCTTT. Amino acids: CASSRITLGTNTEAFF. The rearrangement uses TRBV7-6 and TRBJ1-1; no clear D gene. Trimming shortened V by 5 bases and J by 1 base, and 17 bases separated the two germline ends. The CDR3 has 16 residues. Germline CDR1 is SGHVS and CDR2 is FNYEAQ.

This chain uses TRBV30 with TRBJ1-2, with D possibly matching TRBD1 (5 bases). The CDR3 is 13 residues long. V lost 0 bases and J 6 bases, leaving 11 bases between the germline ends. Germline assignment: CDR1 GTSNPN and CDR2 SVGIG (reference sequence). For the CDR3, the DNA is TGTGCCTGGAGTGTCCAGGGCGGGGATGGCTACACCTTC. Translated: CAWSVQGGDGYTF.

This chain connects TRBV3-1 (or the pseudogene TRBV3-2) to TRBJ1-2; D gene unclear. From germline, CDR1 is LGHDT and CDR2 YNNKEL (reference sequence). The CDR3 has 13 residues. V lost 1 base to trimming and J lost 4 bases, with 7 bases between them. DNA of the CDR3: TGTGCCAGCAGCCAAGGGCGGAGCTATGGCTACACCTTC. Protein: CASSQGRSYGYTF.

The chain is built from TRBV15 and TRBJ1-6; maybe TRBD1 (6 bases). Germline CDR1 and CDR2: LNHNV and YYDKDF (reference sequence). The CDR3 sequence is 17 residues long. V lost 1 base and J lost 3, with 13 bases in between. The CDR3 DNA sequence: TGTGCCACCAGCAGAGGAGGGACAAGTCGCTATAATTCACCCCTCCACTTT. This sequence encodes CATSRGGTSRYNSPLHF.

This chain uses TRBV3-1 (or the pseudogene TRBV3-2) with TRBJ2-3; D is perhaps TRBD1 or TRBD2 (6 bases each). Trimming stripped 4 bases from V and 3 bases from J, with 20 bases between. The V gene's germline CDR1 is LGHDT and CDR2 YNNKEL (reference sequence). The CDR3 is made up of 17 amino acids. CDR3 region: CASSPPSWGAGTDTQYF. In nucleotides, the CDR3 is TGTGCCAGCAGCCCGCCTTCGTGGGGGGCTGGAACAGATACGCAGTATTTT.